The 30 T cell receptor beta chains below come from one sample, sequenced in a study of regulatory T cells in long-lasting Graves disease. Building of the TCR beta libraries involved iRepertoire HTBI primers and Arm-PCR of CDR3 regions. One entry per CDR3 protein, called by TCRdb with MiXCR from the multiplex PCR reads. Among about 470,000 distinct CDR3 sequences listed, roughly 20% were seen once. Time point denoted: persistent/refractory GD, antithyroid drugs over 5 years with positive TRAb. RNA extracted from PBMCs served as the sequencing template. Sequenced material: peripheral blood mononuclear cells (PBMCs), taken when the disease was refractory, from a patient treated with antithyroid drugs. These receptor sequences come from a female donor with Graves disease.

This clonotype has at least ten counts. The chain links TRBV12-3 or TRBV12-4 to TRBJ1-1, with 9 bases that match TRBD1. The CDR3 extends over 15 amino acids. Losses at the gene ends were 5 bases for V and 2 bases for J; bases not matched to a gene: 6. As DNA, the CDR3 is TGTGCCAGCAGTCCGACAGGGGGTGGAAACACTGAAGCTTTCTTT. This encodes CASSPTGGGNTEAFF.

This chain joins TRBV6-1 and TRBJ1-6; 9 bases are shared with TRBD1. The CDR3 is 14 residues long. Per germline, CDR1 MNHNS and CDR2 SASEGT. Trimming removed 3 bases from V and 7 bases from J; junction bases left unmatched: 1. The CDR3 DNA follows: TGTGCCAGCAGTGAGACAGGGGGAAATTCACCCCTCCACTTT. It translates to CASSETGGNSPLHF.

To note about this clonotype: A read error is possible here, since a much larger clone lies one base away. This chain joins TRBV30 and TRBJ2-7, with TRBD1 matching 8 bases. The CDR3 totals 13 residues. Germline V gene data show CDR1 as GTSNPN and CDR2 as SVGIG (reference sequence). CDR3 sequence: CVWGPTGGYEQYF. As DNA, the CDR3 is TGTGTCTGGGGACCTACAGGGGGCTACGAGCAGTACTTC.

The rearrangement links TRBV6-2 or TRBV6-3 to TRBJ2-7; D gene uncertain. V lost 1 base, J lost 3 bases, and 10 bases lay in between. Germline V gene data show CDR1 as MNHEY and CDR2 as SVGEGT. CDR3 length: 14 amino acids. CDR3 sequence (DNA): TGTGCCAGCAGTTACTTGGGCCCATTCTACGAGCAGTACTTC. It yields the protein CASSYLGPFYEQYF.

To note about this clonotype: A single base separates this from a much larger clone, so it may be a read error. The CDR3 carries no conserved terminal phenylalanine or tryptophan, so it likely arises from a read error. V gene TRBV2 combines with J gene TRBJ2-5; 9 positions match TRBD1. There are 13 residues in the CDR3. The ends lost 6 bases at V and 4 bases at J; junction bases unmatched: 3. Germline CDR1 and CDR2: SNHLY and FYNNEI. The CDR3 DNA reads as TGTGCCAGCAGACAGGGGGCACGAGAGACCCAGTACTAC. It encodes CASRQGARETQYY.

With regard to this clonotype: This may arise from a read error, as a much more abundant clone is one base away. V gene TRBV28 combines with J gene TRBJ2-7; D is ambiguous. Germline lookup yields CDR1 MDHEN and CDR2 SYDVKM. The CDR3 is made up of 12 amino acids. The CDR3 loop reads CASSLSFYKQYF. Written as DNA, the CDR3 is TGTGCCAGCAGTTTATCTTTCTACAAGCAGTACTTC.

This clonotype was observed a handful of times. This chain joins TRBV6-1 and TRBJ1-1; D not resolved. Trimming stripped 6 bases from V and 11 bases from J, with 13 bases between. This CDR3 is 11 amino acids long. Germline lookup yields CDR1 MNHNS and CDR2 SASEGT. The CDR3 sequence: CASSSYQRAFF. The CDR3 DNA follows: TGTGCCAGCAGCTCTTATCAAAGGGCTTTCTTT.

The J gene is TRBJ2-7, the V gene TRBV28; D gene uncertain. Germline values: CDR1 MDHEN, CDR2 SYDVKM. This CDR3 comprises 16 residues. The ends were cut back, 3 bases at V and 5 bases at J, with 20 bases in the middle. CDR3 sequence (DNA): TGTGCCAGCAGTTTGGTTACGCCCGGAGCATTCCACGAGCAGTACTTC. It translates to CASSLVTPGAFHEQYF.

The V and J genes are TRBV6-5 and TRBJ1-4, with D possibly TRBD1 on 5 matching bases. CDR1 and CDR2 from the germline V gene are MNHEY and SVGAGI. The V end was cut by 0 bases, the J end by 6 bases, with 14 bases between. The CDR3 is 16 residues long. CDR3 sequence reads: CASSYSFQGKYEKLFF. The DNA for the CDR3 is TGTGCCAGCAGTTACTCGTTCCAGGGAAAGTATGAAAAACTGTTTTTT.

The rearrangement uses TRBV7-9 and TRBJ1-4, with TRBD1 identical over 7 bases. Germline V gene lookup returns CDR1 SEHNR and CDR2 FQNEAQ (reference sequence). J was trimmed by 5 bases and V by 5 bases; bases with no gene match: 5. The CDR3 length is 14 residues. CDR3 nucleotides: TGTGCCAGCAGCGGATCACAGGGGAATGAAAAACTGTTTTTT. The encoded protein is CASSGSQGNEKLFF.

This clonotype was seen a few times. The chain links TRBV7-2 to TRBJ2-3; TRBD2 matches 10 bases. The CDR3 consists of 15 residues. Germline CDR1 is SGHTA and CDR2 is FQGNSA. With V trimmed by 5 bases and J by 6 bases, 8 bases remained unmatched. The CDR3 spells CASSPSGSEGDTQYF. CDR3 sequence (DNA): TGTGCCAGCAGCCCTAGCGGGAGCGAAGGGGATACGCAGTATTTT.

This clonotype appeared many times. The gene calls are TRBV6-5 and TRBJ1-2; maybe TRBD1 (5 bases). The CDR3 covers 13 residues. V lost 4 bases and J lost 7, with 13 bases in between. Germline CDR1 MNHEY, CDR2 SVGAGI. CDR3 DNA sequence: TGTGCCAGCAGTTTTGGGGCGGACGGTGGCTACACCTTC. Protein sequence: CASSFGADGGYTF.

This clonotype was counted at least ten times. This chain uses TRBV28 with TRBJ1-2, with 8 positions matching TRBD1. The germline V gene has CDR1 MDHEN and CDR2 SYDVKM. With 6 bases clipped from V and 8 bases from J, the junction kept 14 bases outside the gene matches. CDR3 size: 15 residues. The CDR3 here is CASRGGDRQTEGYTF. For the CDR3, the DNA is TGTGCCAGCAGGGGGGGGGACAGGCAGACGGAAGGCTACACCTTC.

Only a few counts were recorded for this clonotype. V gene TRBV20-1 combines with J gene TRBJ1-1; no firm D call. V was trimmed by 1 base and J by 1 base, leaving 7 bases between them. The CDR3 is 13 residues long. From germline, CDR1 is DFQATT and CDR2 SNEGSKA (reference sequence). The CDR3 protein is CSARVNSNTEAFF. CDR3 bases: TGCAGTGCTAGAGTAAACTCGAACACTGAAGCTTTCTTT.

There are many counts of this clonotype. The V call is TRBV28, the J call TRBJ1-5; D may be TRBD1 (5 bases). V shed 6 bases and J shed 4 bases, with 13 bases lying between them. This CDR3 region has 14 residues. Germline V gene data show CDR1 as MDHEN and CDR2 as SYDVKM. CDR3 DNA: TGTGCCAGCAGCCCCGACAGTCCTAATCAGCCCCAGCATTTT. As protein: CASSPDSPNQPQHF.

This clonotype occurred a few times. The chain employs TRBV30 and TRBJ2-7, with a tentative D call TRBD2 (5 bases). V was pared by 4 bases and J by 6 bases, with 22 bases between. This CDR3 is 15 amino acids long. Per the germline V gene, CDR1 is GTSNPN and CDR2 is SVGIG (reference sequence). DNA of the CDR3: TGTGCCTGGAACCCGGACGGGAACCCCCTCCTCGAGCAGTACTTC. Protein: CAWNPDGNPLLEQYF.

This chain connects TRBV30 to TRBJ2-5; 10 bases agree with TRBD2. Germline trimming cut 3 bases from V and 4 bases from J; bases unmatched to any gene: 11. The CDR3 runs 16 residues. Germline CDR1 GTSNPN, CDR2 SVGIG (reference sequence). The CDR3 DNA reads TGTGCCTGGAGCAGACCCGGGACTAGCGCCGCAGAGACCCAGTACTTC. Its protein is CAWSRPGTSAAETQYF. The full variable domain, with the rest looked up from reference TRBV30 and TRBJ2-5, is SQTIHQWPATLVQPVGSPLSLECTVEGTSNPNLYWYRQAAGRGLQLLFYSVGIGQISSEVPQNLSASRPQDRQFILSSKKLLLSDSGFYLCAWSRPGTSAAETQYFGPGTRLLVL.

This chain uses TRBV30 with TRBJ1-4; TRBD1 aligns across 10 bases. The trim removed 5 bases at V and 7 bases at J, leaving 1 base unmatched. The CDR3 runs 12 residues. Germline-derived CDR1 and CDR2 are GTSNPN and SVGIG (reference sequence). For the CDR3, the DNA is TGTGCCTGGGACAGGGGGCCTGAAAAACTGTTTTTT. Translated: CAWDRGPEKLFF.

This clonotype has a count of ten or more. The chain uses TRBV5-1 and TRBJ1-4; TRBD1 aligns across 10 bases. Germline-derived CDR1 and CDR2 are SGHRS and YFSETQ. Germline trimming cut 4 bases from V and 7 bases from J; bases unmatched to any gene: 10. The CDR3 spans 16 residues. CDR3 amino acids: CASSRNSGTGAEKLFF. CDR3 nucleotides: TGCGCCAGCAGCCGGAATAGCGGGACAGGGGCTGAAAAACTGTTTTTT.

This clonotype occurred many times. This chain connects TRBV19 to TRBJ1-5; no firm D call. V shed 6 bases and J shed 3 bases, with 18 bases lying between them. The CDR3 extends over 16 amino acids. Germline CDR1 and CDR2: LNHDA and SQIVND (reference sequence). CDR3 nucleotide sequence: TGTGCCAGTAGGCCTGGATCCCGGGGATACAATCAGCCCCAGCATTTT. It codes for CASRPGSRGYNQPQHF.

There are many counts of this clonotype. This may stem from a read error, because a much larger clone lies one nucleotide away. This CDR3 fails to terminate in the conserved phenylalanine or tryptophan, so it likely reflects a read error. The chain joins TRBV11-2 to TRBJ1-2, with a tentative D call TRBD1 (5 bases). The CDR3 has 14 residues. CDR1 is SGHAT, CDR2 FQNNGV, per germline. V lost 5 bases and J lost 8, with 18 bases in between. The CDR3 nucleotides read TGTGCCAGCAGCAGATGGGGCGGATTCTGGGGCTACACCCTC. It is translated as CASSRWGGFWGYTL.

V and J are TRBV6-1 and TRBJ2-5, with D possibly matching TRBD1 (6 bases). Germline values: CDR1 MNHNS, CDR2 SASEGT. The CDR3 runs 14 residues. Trimming left V 6 bases short and J 4 bases short, with 15 bases between. In nucleotides, the CDR3 is TGTGCCAGCAGCCCAGGGGATTCTGGAGAGACCCAGTACTTC. Translating it yields CASSPGDSGETQYF.

V gene TRBV14 combines with J gene TRBJ2-7; D perhaps matches TRBD1 (6 bases). The CDR3 is 13 amino acids. Trimming removed 5 bases at V and 2 bases at J, with 10 bases between. Germline V gene data show CDR1 as SGHDN and CDR2 as FVKESK. The CDR3 coding sequence is TGTGCCAGCAGCACGCAGGGGACCTACGAGCAGTACTTC. Translation: CASSTQGTYEQYF.

This chain connects TRBV9 to TRBJ2-3; TRBD2 aligns across 11 bases. The J segment lost 2 bases and the V segment lost 5 bases, leaving 7 bases of the junction unmatched. The CDR3 spans 16 residues. CDR1 is SGDLS and CDR2 is YYNGEE in the germline V gene. CDR3 nucleotides: TGTGCCAGCAGTTCCGGTAGCGGGAGGGTCACAGATACGCAGTATTTT. This encodes CASSSGSGRVTDTQYF.

The V gene is TRBV20-1, the J gene TRBJ1-3, with 9 bases that match TRBD1. CDR3 size: 18 residues. CDR1 is DFQATT, CDR2 SNEGSKA, per germline (reference sequence). Trimming removed 1 base from V and 1 base from J; junction bases left unmatched: 11. The CDR3 spells CSARGGSGQGSSGNTIYF. CDR3 coding DNA: TGCAGTGCTAGAGGGGGCTCAGGACAGGGGAGTTCTGGAAACACCATATATTTT.

This clonotype has at least ten counts. The chain has TRBV28 and TRBJ1-5, with D uncertain. Trimming cost V 1 base and J 0 bases, with 13 bases left between them. The CDR3 is 17 residues long. Germline CDR1 is MDHEN and CDR2 is SYDVKM. In nucleotides, the CDR3 is TGTGCCAGCAGTTTATTTCGGATTGAAATTAGCAATCAGCCCCAGCATTTT. Its protein product is CASSLFRIEISNQPQHF.

This chain's CDR3 is CSVVRTNTGELFF. The CDR3 DNA sequence: TGCAGCGTTGTGCGCACGAACACCGGGGAGCTGTTTTTT. The genes are TRBV29-1 and TRBJ2-2, with D uncertain. The V end was cut by 4 bases, the J end by 0 bases, with 6 bases between. This CDR3 has 13 residues. From germline, CDR1 is SQVTM and CDR2 ANQGSEA.

This clonotype was counted ten times or more. The chain couples TRBV20-1 to TRBJ2-4; weak D call: TRBD2 (5 bases). This CDR3 comprises 15 residues. Between the trimmed V and J ends, which lost 3 bases and 0 bases, there was a span of 12 bases. The V gene's germline CDR1 is DFQATT and CDR2 SNEGSKA (reference sequence). CDR3: CSARSGEAAKNIQYF. The CDR3 DNA sequence: TGCAGTGCTAGGTCCGGGGAAGCAGCCAAAAACATTCAGTACTTC.

This clonotype came up many times. This chain links TRBV2 with TRBJ2-5, with D perhaps TRBD1 (8 bases). Trimming took 6 bases from V and 4 from J, leaving 18 bases between them. Germline CDR1 reads SNHLY; CDR2 reads FYNNEI. The CDR3 spans 15 residues. The CDR3 DNA follows: TGTGCCAGCAGGCCCGGACAGGGAGGGGGAGAGACCCAGTACTTC. Its protein product is CASRPGQGGGETQYF.

V gene TRBV10-3 combines with J gene TRBJ2-5, with TRBD2 identical over 8 bases. The J call may be incorrect, as the DNA end agrees better with TRBJ2-1. The CDR3 covers 14 residues. Germline V CDR1 and CDR2: ENHRY, SYGVKD. Here the CDR3 reads CAISEGSGMGGQFF. The CDR3 DNA is TGTGCCATCAGTGAAGGTAGCGGGATGGGTGGGCAGTTCTTC.